One T cell receptor beta chain is described in this entry. The antigen is unknown. The read terminates 3 residues ahead of where the CDR3 ends, so the germline J gene completes it. Average input was around 1,200 ng genomic DNA for immunoSEQ TCR beta CDR3 amplification. Sequenced by immunoSEQ multiplex PCR; TCRdb stores in-frame clones only, minus some. The sample table includes about 40,000 clones. This sample is drawn from a study of T cells in women clearing cervical HPV infection. Overall study context: Cases' blood sampling followed lesion detection by median approximately 140 days (90 to 200).

The CDR3 length is 13 residues. The V end lost 4 bases, the J end lost 3 bases, and 12 bases lay between the germline ends. Germline V CDR1 and CDR2: SQVTM, ANQGSEA. Study-level findings and limits: Cases and controls were distinguished at AUC 0.65 to 0.85 by richness and V genes.

The sequenced sample consisted of blood buffy coat. The clonotype comes from a woman aged 18-70 years with a cervical HPV16 infection that either progressed to CIN3+ or cleared (not recorded which). The rearrangement links TRBV29-1 to TRBJ1-1; D may be TRBD1 (5 bases). Incomplete CDR3 DNA: TGCAGCGTTGGGCAGACAGTCTACACTGAA. Protein product: CSVGQTVYTE. The complete CDR3 protein is CSVGQTVYTEAFF. The full variable domain, completed using reference TRBV29-1 and TRBJ1-1, is SAVISQKPSRDICQRGTSLTIQCQVDSQVTMMFWYRQQPGQSLTLIATANQGSEATYESGFVIDKFPISRPNLTFSTLTVSNMSPEDSSIYLCSVGQTVYTEAFFGQGTRLTVV.